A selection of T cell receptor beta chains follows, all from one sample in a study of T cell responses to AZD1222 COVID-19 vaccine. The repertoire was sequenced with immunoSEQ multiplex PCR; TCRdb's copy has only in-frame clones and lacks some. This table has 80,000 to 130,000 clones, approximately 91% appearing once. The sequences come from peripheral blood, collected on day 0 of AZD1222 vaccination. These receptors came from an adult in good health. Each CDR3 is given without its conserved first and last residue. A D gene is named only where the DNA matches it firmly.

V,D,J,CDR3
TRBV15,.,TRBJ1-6,ATSRDNQGYNSPLH
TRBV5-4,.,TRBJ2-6,ASRQSGANVLT
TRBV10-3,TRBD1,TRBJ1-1,AIKGQSNTEAF
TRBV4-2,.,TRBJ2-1,ASSQARTHPTDEQF
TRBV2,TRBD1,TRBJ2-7,ASRRDSSYEQY
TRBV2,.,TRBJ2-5,ATGRQGETQY
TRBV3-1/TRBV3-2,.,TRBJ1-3,ASSHSRKVASGNTIY
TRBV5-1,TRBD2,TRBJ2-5,ASSYTAGLNSETQY
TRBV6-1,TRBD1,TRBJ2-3,ASSETGQGPDTQY
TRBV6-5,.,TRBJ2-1,ASSSIVIHEQF